Presented here are 27 T cell receptor beta chains from one specimen sequenced in a study of identical twins. TCRdb redid the calling of the 5' RACE reads with MiXCR, one entry per CDR3 protein. The sample holds 500,000 to 650,000 distinct CDR3 sequences; 7% to 7.5% are singletons and the top ten take 1.5% to 2%. Another study also made use of these data, one on yellow fever vaccine responses in identical twins.

Sample: PBMCs. The receptor source for this set is a woman aged 18 to 35 in good health.

This clonotype was counted at least ten times. The CDR3 here is CASSLDPGRSLYEQYF. The DNA for the CDR3 is TGTGCCAGCAGCTTGGATCCGGGGCGATCCCTTTACGAGCAGTACTTC. The genes are TRBV5-5 and TRBJ2-7; D tentatively reads TRBD1 or TRBD2 (5 bases each). The V gene lost 0 bases and the J gene lost 4 bases, with 17 bases spanning the gap. This CDR3 region has 16 residues. Germline V gene sequence: CDR1 SGHKS, CDR2 YYEKEE (reference sequence).

This rearrangement joins TRBV4-1 to TRBJ1-3; maybe TRBD1 (5 bases). The CDR3 extends over 14 amino acids. The V gene's germline CDR1 is MGHRA and CDR2 YSYEKL. V was clipped by 0 bases and J by 4 bases, with 7 bases between them. The CDR3 DNA reads TGCGCCAGCAGCCAAGATCACAGGGGAAACACCATATATTTT. Translating gives CASSQDHRGNTIYF.

At least ten counts were recorded for this clonotype. The chain uses TRBV27 and TRBJ2-2; D call uncertain. V was clipped by 1 base and J by 2 bases, with 20 bases between them. The CDR3 sequence is 19 residues long. Germline CDR1 is MNHEY and CDR2 is SMNVEV (reference sequence). CDR3 nucleotides: TGTGCCAGCAGTTTATATATTCCCCAGCCGAACCTTAACACCGGGGAGCTGTTTTTT. It codes for CASSLYIPQPNLNTGELFF.

The V call is TRBV12-3 or TRBV12-4, the J call TRBJ1-6; D may be TRBD1 (5 bases). This CDR3 region has 13 residues. V was shortened by 7 bases and J by 6 bases, with 10 bases between the two germline ends. CDR3 residues: CASTLGRNSPLHF. The CDR3 coding sequence is TGTGCCAGCACCTTGGGACGTAATTCACCCCTCCACTTT.

This clonotype has just a few counts. The rearrangement links TRBV5-6 to TRBJ2-1; 7 bases map to TRBD2. Germline trimming cut 4 bases from V and 0 bases from J; bases unmatched to any gene: 10. This CDR3 has 17 residues. Germline CDR1 is SGHDT and CDR2 is YYEEEE. The CDR3 here is CASSPRLASGSYNEQFF. The CDR3 coding sequence is TGTGCCAGCAGCCCCCGGCTGGCTAGCGGCTCCTACAATGAGCAGTTCTTC.

This clonotype was seen more than once but under ten times. V is TRBV11-2 and J is TRBJ2-3, with a weak D call TRBD1 (5 bases). The CDR3 spans 16 residues. Trimming left V 0 bases short and J 2 bases short, with 12 bases between. Germline V lookup: CDR1 SGHAT, CDR2 FQNNGV. The CDR3 here is CASSLDLQAITDTQYF. CDR3 nucleotide sequence: TGTGCCAGCAGCTTAGATCTACAGGCAATCACAGATACGCAGTATTTT.

This sequence joins TRBV12-3 or TRBV12-4 and TRBJ1-5, with 7 bases that match TRBD1. Trimming at V came to 5 bases and at J to 6 bases, leaving 4 bases not matched to a gene. This CDR3 has 13 residues. The chain's CDR3 is CASSMTGLQPQHF. The DNA of the CDR3 is TGTGCCAGCAGTATGACAGGGCTTCAGCCCCAGCATTTT.

This clonotype was recorded many times. This sequence joins TRBV20-1 and TRBJ1-1, with D perhaps TRBD1 (6 bases). The CDR3 covers 14 residues. The V gene's germline CDR1 is DFQATT and CDR2 SNEGSKA (reference sequence). Trimming removed 2 bases at V and 1 base at J, with 11 bases between. The CDR3 DNA is TGCAGTGCTAGACCGGGACATACGAACACTGAAGCTTTCTTT. Amino acids: CSARPGHTNTEAFF.

The chain carries TRBV14 and TRBJ2-1; TRBD2 aligns across 7 bases. Trimming removed 2 bases from V and 9 bases from J; junction bases left unmatched: 1. This CDR3 is built from 12 residues. CDR1 and CDR2 (germline): SGHDN, FVKESK. The CDR3 is CASSQPGGEQFF. In DNA form, the CDR3 reads TGTGCCAGCAGCCAACCGGGAGGTGAGCAGTTCTTC. Filled out from reference TRBV14 and TRBJ2-1, the complete variable domain reads EAGVTQFPSHSVIEKGQTVTLRCDPISGHDNLYWYRRVMGKEIKFLLHFVKESKQDESGMPNNRFLAERTGGTYSTLKVQPAELEDSGVYFCASSQPGGEQFFGPGTRLTVL.

This clonotype showed up many times. V is TRBV7-6 and J is TRBJ2-3; 15 bases map to TRBD2. The CDR3 is made up of 17 amino acids. The trim removed 1 base at V and 5 bases at J, leaving 4 bases unmatched. CDR1 and CDR2 from the germline V gene are SGHVS and FNYEAQ. CDR3 residues: CASSLGGLAGGGDTQYF. DNA of the CDR3: TGTGCCAGCAGCTTAGGGGGACTAGCGGGAGGCGGAGATACGCAGTATTTT.

The chain has TRBV7-2 and TRBJ2-5; 10 nucleotides agree with TRBD2. Looked up from germline, CDR1 is SGHTA and CDR2 is FQGNSA. The CDR3 extends over 15 amino acids. V trimming: 1 base; J trimming: 1 base; junction bases outside the gene matches: 0. The CDR3 sequence: CASSLERGGQETQYF. The CDR3 nucleotides read TGTGCCAGCAGCTTAGAGCGGGGGGGCCAAGAGACCCAGTACTTC.

A note on this clonotype: At one end the junction does not follow the germline gene, possibly because of a read error. The rearrangement links TRBV3-1 to TRBJ2-1; 9 bases align to TRBD2. The CDR3 totals 15 residues. Per germline, CDR1 LGHDT and CDR2 YNNKEL (reference sequence). The CDR3 reads CASSFIAGVDNEQFF. CDR3 in DNA: TGTGCCAGCAGCTTCATAGCGGGAGTAGACAACGAGCAGTTCTTC.

There are a few counts of this clonotype. The chain joins TRBV28 to TRBJ1-2; D is undetermined. The CDR3 has 14 amino acids. Trimming cost V 2 bases and J 5 bases, with 12 bases left between them. Per the germline V gene, CDR1 is MDHEN and CDR2 is SYDVKM. CDR3 sequence (DNA): TGTGCCAGCAGTTTACGTGTTGGTCATTATGGCTACACCTTC. This codes for CASSLRVGHYGYTF.

The table lists this clonotype with a few counts. This sequence joins TRBV15 and TRBJ1-2; D possibly corresponds to TRBD1 (5 bases). The germline V and J ends were trimmed by 0 bases and 4 bases, with 15 bases remaining between them. From germline, CDR1 is LNHNV and CDR2 YYDKDF (reference sequence). This CDR3 spans 16 amino acids. CDR3 nucleotide sequence: TGTGCCACCAGCAGAGACCCCCCCGACAGCCTCTATGGCTACACCTTC. This translates into CATSRDPPDSLYGYTF. The whole variable domain, filled in from reference TRBV15 and TRBJ1-2, reads DAMVIQNPRYQVTQFGKPVTLSCSQTLNHNVMYWYQQKSSQAPKLLFHYYDKDFNNEADTPDNFQSRRPNTSFCFLDIRSPGLGDTAMYLCATSRDPPDSLYGYTFGSGTRLTVV.

This clonotype was counted between two and nine times. The chain has TRBV7-3 and TRBJ2-2; 10 bases match TRBD2. V gave up 4 bases and J gave up 3 bases; unmatched junction bases: 14. CDR1 SGHTA and CDR2 FQGTGA come from the germline V gene. CDR3 length: 19 residues. The CDR3: CASSSMSLAGAVDTGELFF. The CDR3 nucleotides read TGTGCCAGCAGCTCGATGTCGCTAGCGGGAGCCGTCGACACCGGGGAGCTGTTTTTT.

This clonotype occurred many times. V and J are TRBV10-3 and TRBJ2-3; D unclear. Trimming removed 3 bases at V and 0 bases at J, with 13 bases between. Germline V lookup: CDR1 ENHRY, CDR2 SYGVKD. This CDR3 has 16 amino acids. The CDR3 reads CAISEHVGGSTDTQYF. The CDR3 DNA reads as TGTGCCATCAGTGAACACGTCGGCGGCAGCACAGATACGCAGTATTTT.

This clonotype was detected ten times or more. The rearrangement joins TRBV14 to TRBJ2-1; no clear D gene. From germline, CDR1 is SGHDN and CDR2 FVKESK. This CDR3 spans 12 amino acids. V was trimmed by 4 bases and J by 9 bases, leaving 10 bases between them. The CDR3 DNA is TGTGCCAGCAGCCGCAACCCCCGTGAGCAGTTCTTC. Its protein product is CASSRNPREQFF.

The J gene is TRBJ2-4, the V gene TRBV7-9; 8 bases map to TRBD1. V was clipped by 5 bases and J by 8 bases; unmatched bases: 14. The CDR3 totals 16 residues. Germline CDR1 is SEHNR and CDR2 is FQNEAQ (reference sequence). The CDR3 DNA follows: TGTGCCAGCAGCCCTACGCGACAGGGGTTAAGACACATTCAGTACTTC. It yields the protein CASSPTRQGLRHIQYF.

This clonotype has just a few counts. The chain uses TRBV28 and TRBJ2-5; 11 bases are shared with TRBD1. J lost 1 base, V lost 6 bases, and 4 bases had no gene match. Germline CDR1 MDHEN, CDR2 SYDVKM. The CDR3 is 15 amino acids. CDR3 nucleotides: TGTGCCAGCAGGGCCGGGACAGGGGGCCAAGAGACCCAGTACTTC. Protein: CASRAGTGGQETQYF.

The chain joins TRBV12-3 or TRBV12-4 to TRBJ2-1; 8 nucleotides match TRBD2. The V and J ends lost 2 bases and 4 bases, in that order; junction bases with no gene match: 7. The CDR3 covers 16 residues. The CDR3 sequence is CASSLYRREAYNEQFF. CDR3 sequence (DNA): TGTGCCAGCAGTTTATATCGGCGGGAGGCGTACAATGAGCAGTTCTTC.

This clonotype was detected ten times or more. CDR3 loop: CASSLGQGSYNEQFF. CDR3 coding DNA: TGCGCCAGCAGCTTGGGCCAGGGGTCCTACAATGAGCAGTTCTTC. The chain carries TRBV5-1 and TRBJ2-1; TRBD1 is a possible D gene (6 bases). Trimming shortened V by 0 bases and J by 1 base, and 8 bases separated the two germline ends. The CDR3 is made up of 15 amino acids. Germline V gene sequence: CDR1 SGHRS, CDR2 YFSETQ.

The sample holds many counts of this clonotype. V is TRBV2 and J is TRBJ2-1; 8 bases are shared with TRBD2. This CDR3 is built from 14 residues. Per the germline V gene, CDR1 is SNHLY and CDR2 is FYNNEI. With 6 bases clipped from V and 13 bases from J, the junction kept 14 bases outside the gene matches. DNA for the CDR3: TGTGCCAGCAGGCCGGGACTAGGATTATCTGTTCAGTTCTTC. Its protein product is CASRPGLGLSVQFF.

This sequence joins TRBV28 and TRBJ2-7, with D tentatively TRBD1 (6 bases). CDR3 length equals 14 residues. Germline assignment: CDR1 MDHEN and CDR2 SYDVKM. V was pared by 6 bases and J by 1 base, with 13 bases between. The CDR3 reads CASSSGDSSYEQYV. CDR3 sequence (DNA): TGTGCCAGCAGCTCAGGGGATTCGTCCTACGAGCAGTACGTC.

The chain employs TRBV6-5 and TRBJ2-5, with D possibly TRBD1 on 6 matching bases. CDR3 length equals 15 residues. Trimming left V 4 bases short and J 3 bases short, with 15 bases between. The germline V gene has CDR1 MNHEY and CDR2 SVGAGI. CDR3 coding DNA: TGTGCCAGCAGTTCCCCGATCGAGGGGGAAGAGACCCAGTACTTC. Its protein product is CASSSPIEGEETQYF.

This clonotype was observed many times. The gene calls are TRBV12-3 or TRBV12-4 and TRBJ1-2; the match to TRBD1 covers 10 bases. CDR3 length: 18 residues. With V trimmed by 2 bases and J by 5 bases, 14 bases remained unmatched. CDR3 sequence (DNA): TGTGCCAGCAGTTTAACTTTCCGGGACAGGGGTATCGGGTATGGCTACACCTTC. This codes for CASSLTFRDRGIGYGYTF.

The table lists this clonotype with a count of one. V gene TRBV11-2 combines with J gene TRBJ2-1; perhaps TRBD2 as D (6 bases). CDR3 length equals 15 residues. V lost 7 bases, J lost 0 bases, and 13 bases lay in between. CDR1 is SGHAT, CDR2 FQNNGV, per germline. The CDR3 DNA reads as TGTGCCAGCATCACCACGGGACTCTCCTACAATGAGCAGTTCTTC. Amino acids: CASITTGLSYNEQFF.

This clonotype was seen repeatedly, ten times or more. CDR3: CASSFGGEGQFF. CDR3 DNA: TGTGCCAGCAGTTTTGGGGGGGAGGGGCAGTTCTTC. This sequence joins TRBV12-3 or TRBV12-4 and TRBJ2-1, with 7 nucleotides matching TRBD2. V shed 3 bases, J shed 12 bases, and the junction held 5 bases outside the gene matches. The CDR3 is 12 residues long.